This T cell receptor (beta chain) was observed in a study of cytomegalovirus exposure and HLA in healthy donors. Study-wide points: A few CMV-associated chains proved CMV antigen-specific in vitro. Presence/absence analyses treated sequencing depth as roughly uniform across donors. Earlier findings revealed that most TCR beta V segments proved productive either about 87% or about 30% of the time. No immune exposure information besides CMV serostatus was available.

In the PCR, 60 Vbeta and 13 Jbeta primers were used. TCRdb's copy holds only in-frame clones and misses some; the assay was immunoSEQ multiplex PCR. The repertoire has roughly 190,000 clones, 70% to 75% of them found once; the top ten carry approximately 2.8%. Points on this clone: The antigen is undetermined.

V dropped 7 bases and J dropped 4 bases, with 20 bases sitting between them. Per germline, CDR1 LNHDA and CDR2 SQIVND (reference sequence). The CDR3 contains 17 residues. What was sequenced was PBMCs. The chain carries TRBV19 and TRBJ2-6; possible D gene TRBD1, 5 bases. The clonotype comes from a woman in her thirties in good health and CMV-seropositive. The CDR3 DNA sequence: TGTGCCAGTACCATGACAGAGTGGGAATCGGGGGCCAACGTCCTGACTTTC. Amino acids: CASTMTEWESGANVLTF.